This T cell receptor beta chain derives from a study of regulatory T cells in long-lasting Graves disease. The table lists this clonotype with many counts. Germline V gene data show CDR1 as MNHNS and CDR2 as SASEGT. This CDR3 contains 11 residues. The V end lost 7 bases, the J end lost 2 bases, and 2 bases lay between the germline ends. Time point: persistent/refractory GD, antithyroid drugs over 5 years with positive TRAb. From RNA extracted from PBMCs, the TCR library was made. From each patient, about 8.5 milliliters of peripheral blood was drawn and collected into an EDTA anticoagulant tube. Library construction for TCR beta used iRepertoire HTBI primers and Arm-PCR of CDR3 regions. TCRdb independently ran MiXCR on the multiplex PCR reads; one entry per CDR3 protein. Counted here are 400,000 to 600,000 distinct CDR3 sequences, 20% to 25% occurring once; the ten biggest clones make up 7.1%.

The starting material was peripheral blood mononuclear cells (PBMCs), obtained when the disease was refractory, from a patient treated with antithyroid drugs. The chain combines TRBV6-1 with TRBJ2-2; D is unclear. This receptor was identified in a female donor with Graves disease. CDR3 sequence reads: CASTNTGELFF. CDR3 bases: TGTGCCAGCACCAACACCGGGGAGCTGTTTTTT.